Shown below are 14 T cell receptor beta chains from a single sample sequenced in a study of shared T cell receptors in the human thymus. TCRdb keeps only in-frame clones here, not all; method: immunoSEQ multiplex PCR. The table includes some 700,000 clones, 70% to 90% detected once. The sample was also linked to a second study, of human thymus T cells.

Input material: thymocytes. These TCRs come from a girl under three years old with a congenital heart defect.

CDR3: CASSPRLQGESNTGELFF. In DNA form, the CDR3 reads TGCGCCAGCAGCCCACGGCTCCAGGGGGAATCGAACACCGGGGAGCTGTTTTTT. This sequence joins TRBV4-3 and TRBJ2-2, with 7 positions matching TRBD1. The J segment lost 0 bases and the V segment lost 4 bases, leaving 11 bases of the junction unmatched. Germline CDR1 and CDR2: LGHNA and YSLEER. The CDR3 consists of 18 residues.

The J gene is TRBJ1-5, the V gene TRBV6-1, with D tentatively TRBD1 (6 bases). Germline V gene lookup returns CDR1 MNHNS and CDR2 SASEGT. This CDR3 contains 16 residues. Trimming removed 1 base from V and 9 bases from J, with 19 bases in between. CDR3 in amino acids: CASSEVKGDRSPPQHF. CDR3 bases: TGTGCCAGCAGTGAAGTAAAGGGGGACCGGAGCCCGCCCCAGCATTTT.

This clone was counted between two and nine times. The chain joins TRBV15 to TRBJ1-2, with 9 bases aligning to TRBD1. The CDR3 sequence is 16 residues long. Unmatched junction bases numbered 4, after V lost 0 bases and J lost 2 bases. The germline CDR1 and CDR2 sequences are LNHNV and YYDKDF (reference sequence). The CDR3: CATSRDGDRVNYGYTF. In nucleotides, the CDR3 is TGTGCCACCAGCAGAGATGGGGACAGGGTAAACTATGGCTACACCTTC.

The gene calls are TRBV7-3 and TRBJ2-1; a weak D match, TRBD1 (7 bases). Trimming took off 5 bases at V and 7 bases at J, with 21 bases between the two ends. CDR3 length equals 16 residues. The germline CDR1 and CDR2 sequences are SGHTA and FQGTGA. In DNA, the CDR3 is TGTGCCAGCAGCCGAAGGGGCGCCAGGGGGGAGAATGAGCAGTTCTTC. It codes for CASSRRGARGENEQFF. Variable domain in full (rest from reference TRBV7-3 and TRBJ2-1): GAGVSQTPSNKVTEKGKYVELRCDPISGHTALYWYRQSLGQGPEFLIYFQGTGAADDSGLPNDRFFAVRPEGSVSTLKIQRTERGDSAVYLCASSRRGARGENEQFFGPGTRLTVL.

A word on this clone: At one boundary the junction diverges from the germline segment, which might be a read error. The V gene is TRBV19, the J gene TRBJ1-5; D remains unclear. The CDR3 runs to 18 residues. CDR1 is LNHDA, CDR2 SQIVND, per germline (reference sequence). The CDR3 coding sequence is TGTGCCAGTAGTATTTTCACGGAGAGATTATATAGCAATCAGCCCCAACATTTT. This encodes CASSIFTERLYSNQPQHF.

This clone has just one count. The V call is TRBV28, the J call TRBJ1-1, with a tentative D call TRBD1 (5 bases). The CDR3 covers 15 residues. V dropped 7 bases and J dropped 0 bases, with 15 bases sitting between them. The germline V gene encodes CDR1 MDHEN and CDR2 SYDVKM. The CDR3 nucleotides read TGTGCCAGCACCGCTGAGAAGGGGTTGAACACTGAAGCTTTCTTT. Its translation: CASTAEKGLNTEAFF.

The chain joins TRBV2 to TRBJ2-3; 13 bases map to TRBD2. Germline-derived CDR1 and CDR2 are SNHLY and FYNNEI. The CDR3 runs 16 residues. With 8 bases clipped from V and 6 bases from J, the junction kept 11 bases outside the gene matches. CDR3 sequence (DNA): TGTGCCAGCCCGAACACTAGCGGGGGGGCATCGGATACGCAGTATTTT. Translation: CASPNTSGGASDTQYF. The full variable domain, in which reference TRBV2 and TRBJ2-3 provide the parts outside the CDR3, is EPEVTQTPSHQVTQMGQEVILRCVPISNHLYFYWYRQILGQKVEFLVSFYNNEISEKSEIFDDQFSVERPDGSNFTLKIRSTKLEDSAMYFCASPNTSGGASDTQYFGPGTRLTVL.

The V call is TRBV6-1, the J call TRBJ2-7; TRBD1 is a possible D gene (6 bases). The CDR3 spans 12 residues. V lost 11 bases and J 4 bases, leaving 15 bases between the germline ends. Per the germline V gene, CDR1 is MNHNS and CDR2 is SASEGT. CDR3 in amino acids: CASQTGTYEQYF. The CDR3, as DNA: TGTGCCTCCCAAACAGGGACGTACGAGCAGTACTTC.

The chain carries TRBV4-1 and TRBJ2-6; 7 nucleotides align to TRBD2. CDR3 length equals 21 residues. The V segment lost 2 bases and the J segment 1 base; nucleotides outside the gene matches: 17. The germline V gene has CDR1 MGHRA and CDR2 YSYEKL. Here the CDR3 DNA reads TGCGCCAGCAGCCAATATAGACGAGGGGAGGGACGGCCTTCTGGGGCCAACGTCCTGACTTTC. Its protein is CASSQYRRGEGRPSGANVLTF.

This chain links TRBV6-1 with TRBJ2-7, with 10 positions matching TRBD2. The CDR3 extends over 15 amino acids. Germline V lookup: CDR1 MNHNS, CDR2 SASEGT. Trimming at V came to 1 base and at J to 0 bases, leaving 0 bases not matched to a gene. The CDR3 spells CASSEGLAGSYEQYF. CDR3 in DNA: TGTGCCAGCAGTGAAGGACTAGCGGGCTCCTACGAGCAGTACTTC.

The rearrangement joins TRBV27 to TRBJ2-7; 7 bases align to TRBD1. CDR3 length: 14 amino acids. Trimming took 6 bases from V and 1 from J; bases not matched to a gene: 6. CDR1 is MNHEY and CDR2 is SMNVEV in the germline V gene (reference sequence). CDR3: CASRIDRASYEQYF. For the CDR3, the DNA is TGTGCCAGCAGGATAGACAGGGCATCCTACGAGCAGTACTTC.

The chain recombines TRBV5-1 with TRBJ1-2; D is unresolved. V was clipped by 1 base and J by 4 bases, with 14 bases between them. Germline CDR1 is SGHRS and CDR2 is YFSETQ. This CDR3 spans 15 amino acids. For the CDR3, the DNA is TGCGCCAGCAGCTTGATACAGCCACCCTTCTATGGCTACACCTTC. The encoded protein is CASSLIQPPFYGYTF.

The rearrangement uses TRBV7-9 and TRBJ2-7; weak D call: TRBD2 (5 bases). The germline V gene encodes CDR1 SEHNR and CDR2 FQNEAQ (reference sequence). Trimming shortened V by 3 bases and J by 0 bases, and 9 bases separated the two germline ends. The CDR3 is 14 residues long. CDR3 nucleotides: TGTGCCAGCAGCTTGATGGGGAGCTCCTACGAGCAGTACTTC. Residues: CASSLMGSSYEQYF.

The V call is TRBV4-3, the J call TRBJ2-7; no clear D. The CDR3 runs 13 residues. V was cut by 5 bases and J by 5 bases, with 13 bases left in between. CDR1 and CDR2 (germline): LGHNA, YSLEER. CDR3 sequence (DNA): TGCGCCAGCAGCATATCCAGCCGGGACGAGCAGTACTTC. The encoded protein is CASSISSRDEQYF.